Listed below are T cell receptor beta chains from one sample, sequenced in a study of shared clonotypes between healthy human individuals. Libraries were prepared by immunoSEQ multiplex PCR; TCRdb keeps only in-frame clonotypes and omits some of them. There are about 2.1 million clones in the sample; approximately 94% occur only once, and more than 1.5% lies in the top ten. Sequenced sample: naive CD8+ T cells from PBMCs. These receptors were obtained from a man younger than 35 in good health. Some clones in this sample may be carry-over from other donors' samples. Both conserved end residues are part of each CDR3. The D gene is left open where the match is weak. Size is omitted from some rows. Given values are once, few, many or a class for expanded clones.

>TRBD1|NA|TRBJ1-3|TRBV6-1
TGTGCCAGCAGCGCCGTCCCGGGACAGGGAAACACCATATATTTT
CASSAVPGQGNTIYF
>TRBD2|NA|TRBJ2-3|TRBV7-2
TGTGCCAGCAGCTTAGTAGCGGGAGGGAGCACAGATACGCAGTATTTT
CASSLVAGGSTDTQYF
>TRBD1|NA|TRBJ2-7|TRBV4-3
TGCGCCAGCAGCCGCTCACAGGGGACCCGAGATTACGAGCAGTACTTC
CASSRSQGTRDYEQYF
>NA|NA|TRBJ2-2|TRBV28
TGTGCCAGCAGTTTGGCCTTAGGGGACGGGGAGCTGTTTTTT
CASSLALGDGELFF
>NA|NA|TRBJ2-2|TRBV10-3
TGTGCCATCAGTGAGGGCAGGCCCACCGGGGAGCTGTTTTTT
CAISEGRPTGELFF
>NA|once|TRBJ2-1|TRBV11-2
TGTGCCAGCAGCCCCCAGCCAGGGGTCAATGAGCAGTTCTTC
CASSPQPGVNEQFF
>NA|NA|TRBJ1-2|TRBV5-8
TGTGCCAGCTATTTTGGGGAGACTAACTATGGCTACACCTTC
CASYFGETNYGYTF
>NA|NA|TRBJ2-1|TRBV6-1
TGTGCCAGCAGAAGGGCTTACAATGAGCAGTTCTTC
CASRRAYNEQFF
>TRBD1|NA|TRBJ2-7|TRBV7-9
TGTGCCAGCAGCCAGACCCGGGACAGTAGAGAGCAGTACTTC
CASSQTRDSREQYF
>NA|NA|TRBJ2-7|TRBV11-2
TGTGCCAGCAGCTTAGGGGTAAGCTCCTACGAGCAGTACTTC
CASSLGVSSYEQYF
>NA|NA|TRBJ1-2|TRBV27
TGTGCCAGCAGTTTAGGGGGCCAGGGTGACTACACCTTC
CASSLGGQGDYTF
>NA|NA|TRBJ1-5|TRBV28
TGTGCCAGCAGTTTATGGGCGGGCGTAGTTTCTCAGCCCCAGCATTTT
CASSLWAGVVSQPQHF
>NA|NA|TRBJ2-7|TRBV27
TGTGCCAGCAGTTTATTAGGTCTCAGCTCCTACGAGCAGTACTTC
CASSLLGLSSYEQYF
>NA|NA|TRBJ1-2|TRBV27
TGTGCCAGCAGCCTTACCCCTCTTTACTCGCCTGATGGCTACACCTTC
CASSLTPLYSPDGYTF
>NA|NA|TRBJ2-3|TRBV7-8
TGTGCCAGCAGCTTAAACTCTTTCACAGATACGCAGTATTTT
CASSLNSFTDTQYF
>NA|NA|TRBJ2-3|TRBV7-9
TGTGCCAGCACCTCCACATTAAGGGATTGGACAGATACGCAGTATTTT
CASTSTLRDWTDTQYF
>TRBD2|NA|TRBJ2-7|TRBV10-1
TGCGCCAGCAGTGGGACTAGCGGGATCGGCGAGCAGTACTTC
CASSGTSGIGEQYF
>NA|NA|TRBJ2-7|TRBV4-3
TGCGCCAGCAGCCAAGAGATAGATGATTTCTACGAGCAGTACTTC
CASSQEIDDFYEQYF
>TRBD1|NA|TRBJ2-5|TRBV5-4
TGTGCCAGCAGCTTTACAGGGGGCGCGGCAGAGACCCAGTACTTC
CASSFTGGAAETQYF
>NA|once|TRBJ1-2|TRBV7-9
TGTGCCAGCAGCTTAGAGCAGGGGCGGTTCTATGGCTACACCTTC
CASSLEQGRFYGYTF
>NA|NA|TRBJ1-1|TRBV30
TGTGCCTGGAGCGGTCTCGGCACTGAAGCTTTCTTT
CAWSGLGTEAFF
>NA|NA|TRBJ2-7|TRBV7-9
TGTGCCAGCAGCTTCGGGGGTGCCTACGAGCAGTACTTC
CASSFGGAYEQYF
>NA|NA|TRBJ2-2|TRBV28
TGTGCCAGCACCACGGACAGGAACACCGGGGAGCTGTTTTTT
CASTTDRNTGELFF
>NA|NA|TRBJ2-1|TRBV9
TGTGCCAGCAGCGGCCCGGGATGGATCCACAATGAGCAGTTCTTC
CASSGPGWIHNEQFF
>TRBD2|NA|TRBJ2-1|TRBV27
TGTGCCAGCAGTTTCCCACAGACTAGCGGGAGGGCCGATGAGCAGTTCTTC
CASSFPQTSGRADEQFF
>NA|NA|TRBJ2-5|TRBV6-5
TGTGCCAGCAGTCACCAGGAGGGCCTTGAGCAGTACTTC
CASSHQEGLEQYF
>NA|NA|TRBJ2-2|TRBV9
TGTGCCAGCAGCGTAGAATGGGGGGCAGAGAACACCGGGGAGCTGTTTTTT
CASSVEWGAENTGELFF
>NA|NA|TRBJ2-7|TRBV29-1
TGCAGCGTTGACGCCGGCGAGGGCTACGAGCAGTACTTC
CSVDAGEGYEQYF
>NA|NA|TRBJ1-2|TRBV7-3
TGTGCCAGCAGCGCCCGGGAGGACTATGGCTACACCTTC
CASSAREDYGYTF
>NA|NA|TRBJ2-2|TRBV5-1
TGCGCCAGCAGCTTGGTTGGGTCGGCGAACACCGGGGAGCTGTTTTTT
CASSLVGSANTGELFF
>TRBD2|NA|TRBJ2-5|TRBV7-7
TGTGCCAGCAGCTGGGGGGGTCCACAAGAGACCCAGTACTTC
CASSWGGPQETQYF
>NA|NA|TRBJ1-3|TRBV5-1
TGCGCCAGCAGCTTGGAAACGTCCAGAGACACCATATATTTT
CASSLETSRDTIYF
>NA|NA|TRBJ1-1|TRBV6-5
TGTGCCAGCAGTTACTCGCCGGGTGGGAACACTGAAGCTTTCTTT
CASSYSPGGNTEAFF
>TRBD2|NA|TRBJ2-7|TRBV9
TGTGCCAGCAGCGACGGGACTAGCGTGGCCGAGCAGTACTTC
CASSDGTSVAEQYF
>NA|NA|TRBJ1-2|TRBV7-8
TGTGCCAGCAGCTTAGTTTCGGGTACTGATGGCTACACCTTC
CASSLVSGTDGYTF
>TRBD2|once|TRBJ2-7|TRBV4-2
TGTGCCAGCAGCCCGGGAGGGCCTTACGAGCAGTACTTC
CASSPGGPYEQYF
>NA|NA|TRBJ1-1|TRBV6-5
TGTGCCAGCAGTTCCACGGGACCTAACACTGAAGCTTTCTTT
CASSSTGPNTEAFF
>NA|NA|TRBJ1-1|TRBV28
TGTGCCGTCGGCCCAGCGAACACTGAAGCTTTCTTT
CAVGPANTEAFF
>NA|NA|TRBJ2-1|TRBV29-1
TGCAGCGTTGAAGATCTCGAACGGATTCACAATGAGCAGTTCTTC
CSVEDLERIHNEQFF
>NA|NA|TRBJ2-3|TRBV29-1
TGCAGCGTTGAAGTCTGGCGGGGAGAGCGGGTTACAGATACGCAGTATTTT
CSVEVWRGERVTDTQYF
>NA|NA|TRBJ2-7|TRBV11-3
TGTGCCAGCAAGGAGGGCGGGACGGTGTACTACGAGCAGTACTTC
CASKEGGTVYYEQYF
>NA|NA|TRBJ2-5|TRBV27
TGTGCCAGCAGTTCAGGGTACCAAGAGACCCAGTACTTC
CASSSGYQETQYF
>NA|NA|TRBJ1-1|TRBV28
TGTGCCAGCATCCCCTTCCAGAGGCAAGCGAACACTGAAGCTTTCTTT
CASIPFQRQANTEAFF
>NA|NA|TRBJ1-1|TRBV28
TGTGCCACCGAGGTCGAGGGCAAGAACACTGAAGCTTTCTTT
CATEVEGKNTEAFF